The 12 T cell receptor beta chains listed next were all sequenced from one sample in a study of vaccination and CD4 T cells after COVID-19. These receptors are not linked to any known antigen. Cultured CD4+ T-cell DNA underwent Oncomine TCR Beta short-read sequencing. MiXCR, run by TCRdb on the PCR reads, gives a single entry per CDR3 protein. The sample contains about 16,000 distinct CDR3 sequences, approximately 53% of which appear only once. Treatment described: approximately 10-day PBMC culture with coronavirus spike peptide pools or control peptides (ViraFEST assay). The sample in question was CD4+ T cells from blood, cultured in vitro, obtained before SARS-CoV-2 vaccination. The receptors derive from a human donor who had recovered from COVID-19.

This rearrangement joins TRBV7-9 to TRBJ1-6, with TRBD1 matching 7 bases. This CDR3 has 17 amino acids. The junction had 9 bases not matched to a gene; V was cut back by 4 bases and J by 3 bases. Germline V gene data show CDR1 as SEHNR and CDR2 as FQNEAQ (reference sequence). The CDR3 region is CASSSSRDRLYNSPLHF. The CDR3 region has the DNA TGTGCCAGCAGCTCATCCCGGGACAGACTCTATAATTCACCCCTCCACTTT.

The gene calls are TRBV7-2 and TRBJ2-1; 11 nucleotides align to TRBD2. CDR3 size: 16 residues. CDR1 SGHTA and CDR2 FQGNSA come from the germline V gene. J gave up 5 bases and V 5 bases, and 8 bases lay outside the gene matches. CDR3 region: CASSPLGTSGHNEQFF. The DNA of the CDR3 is TGTGCCAGCAGCCCACTCGGGACTAGCGGACACAATGAGCAGTTCTTC.

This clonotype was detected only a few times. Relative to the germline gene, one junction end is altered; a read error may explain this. The CDR3 region is CASSRTLRRQGLETQYF. The CDR3 DNA follows: TGTGCTAGCAGCCGAACCTTACGTAGACAGGGCTTGGAGACCCAGTACTTC. The J gene is TRBJ2-5, the V gene TRBV7-7, with TRBD1 matching over 7 bases. CDR1 is SSHAT and CDR2 is FNYEAQ in the germline V gene (reference sequence). The CDR3 covers 17 residues.

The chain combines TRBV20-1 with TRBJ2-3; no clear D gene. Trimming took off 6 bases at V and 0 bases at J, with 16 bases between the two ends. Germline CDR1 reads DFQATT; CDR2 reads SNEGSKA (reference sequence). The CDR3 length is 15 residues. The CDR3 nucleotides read TGCAGTGCACCCAAGGGTGAAGGAAGCACAGATACGCAGTATTTT. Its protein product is CSAPKGEGSTDTQYF.

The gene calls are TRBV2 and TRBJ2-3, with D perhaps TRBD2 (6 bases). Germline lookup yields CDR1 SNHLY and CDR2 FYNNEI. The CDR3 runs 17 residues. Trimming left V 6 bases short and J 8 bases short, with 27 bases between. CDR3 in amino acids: CASRARLGRDQQRTQYF. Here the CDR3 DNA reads TGTGCCAGCAGGGCCCGACTAGGCAGAGACCAACAGCGTACGCAGTATTTT. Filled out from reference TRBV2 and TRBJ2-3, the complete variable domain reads EPEVTQTPSHQVTQMGQEVILRCVPISNHLYFYWYRQILGQKVEFLVSFYNNEISEKSEIFDDQFSVERPDGSNFTLKIRSTKLEDSAMYFCASRARLGRDQQRTQYFGPGTRLTVL.

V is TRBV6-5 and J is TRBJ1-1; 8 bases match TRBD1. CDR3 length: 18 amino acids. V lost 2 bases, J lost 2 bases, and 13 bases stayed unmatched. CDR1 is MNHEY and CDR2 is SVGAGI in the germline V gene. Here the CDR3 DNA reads TGTGCCAGCAGTTACCTTACCCGAGGACAGGGCTATAACACTGAAGCTTTCTTT. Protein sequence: CASSYLTRGQGYNTEAFF.

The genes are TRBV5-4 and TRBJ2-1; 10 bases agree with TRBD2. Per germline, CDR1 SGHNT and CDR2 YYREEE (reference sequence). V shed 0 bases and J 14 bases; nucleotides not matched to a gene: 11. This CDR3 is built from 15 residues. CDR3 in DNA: TGTGCCAGCAGCTTGGTGAGCGGGAGGGCCCGGGAGGAGTTCTTC. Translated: CASSLVSGRAREEFF.

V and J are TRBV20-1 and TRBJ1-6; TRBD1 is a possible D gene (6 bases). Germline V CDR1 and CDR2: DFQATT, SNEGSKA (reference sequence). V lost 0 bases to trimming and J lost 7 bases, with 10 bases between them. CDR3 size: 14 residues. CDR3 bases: TGCAGTGCTAGAGACAGGACAGACAATTCACCCCTCCACTTT. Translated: CSARDRTDNSPLHF.

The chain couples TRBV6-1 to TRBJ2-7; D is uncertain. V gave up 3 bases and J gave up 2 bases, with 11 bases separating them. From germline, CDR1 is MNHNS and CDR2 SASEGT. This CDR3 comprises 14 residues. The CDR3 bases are TGTGCCAGCAGTGAGGCGGCGGCCACCTACGAGCAGTACTTC. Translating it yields CASSEAAATYEQYF.

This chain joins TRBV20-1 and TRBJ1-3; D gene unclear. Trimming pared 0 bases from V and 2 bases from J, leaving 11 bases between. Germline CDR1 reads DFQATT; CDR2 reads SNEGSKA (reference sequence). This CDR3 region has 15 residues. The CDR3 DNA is TGCAGTGCTAGAGAGTTGGGCAGCCCTGGAAACACCATATATTTT. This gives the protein CSARELGSPGNTIYF.

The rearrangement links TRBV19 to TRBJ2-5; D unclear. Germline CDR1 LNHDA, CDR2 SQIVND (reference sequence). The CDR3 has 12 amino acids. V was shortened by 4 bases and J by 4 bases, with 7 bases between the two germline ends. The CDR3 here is CASSSVGETQYF. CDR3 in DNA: TGTGCCAGTAGTAGTGTGGGAGAGACCCAGTACTTC.

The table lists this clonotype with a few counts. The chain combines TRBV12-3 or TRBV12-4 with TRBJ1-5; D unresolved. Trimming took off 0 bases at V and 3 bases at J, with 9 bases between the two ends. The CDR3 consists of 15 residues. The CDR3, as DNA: TGTGCCAGCAGTTTAGCAGCCAGACTCAATCAGCCCCAGCATTTT. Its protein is CASSLAARLNQPQHF.